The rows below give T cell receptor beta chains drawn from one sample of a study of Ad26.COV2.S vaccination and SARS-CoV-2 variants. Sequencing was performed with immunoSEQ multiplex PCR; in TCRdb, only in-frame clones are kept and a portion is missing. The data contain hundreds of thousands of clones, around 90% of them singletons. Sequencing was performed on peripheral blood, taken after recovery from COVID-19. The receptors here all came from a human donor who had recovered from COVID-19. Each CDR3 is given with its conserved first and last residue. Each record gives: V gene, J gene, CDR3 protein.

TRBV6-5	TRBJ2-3	CASSSVGLATDTQYF
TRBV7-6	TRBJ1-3	CASSLGDSSGNTIYF
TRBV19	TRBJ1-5	CASSMYRDRGRSQPQHF
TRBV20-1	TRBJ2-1	CSATRVEQFF
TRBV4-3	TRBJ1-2	CASSLGQGAGGYTF
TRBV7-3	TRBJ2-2	CASSRNGGTAGELFF
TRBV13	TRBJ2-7	CASSLRGDREDWIPYEQYF
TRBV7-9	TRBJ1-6	CASSSSDRGDSPLHF
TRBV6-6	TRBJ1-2	CASSSNAGLSRGYTF
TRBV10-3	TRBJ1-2	CAISEPVQGLAGYTF
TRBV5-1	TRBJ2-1	CASSTGLAGGPENEQFF
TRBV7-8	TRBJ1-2	CASSPGQYYGYTF
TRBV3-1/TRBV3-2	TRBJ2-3	CASSQVALSDTQYF
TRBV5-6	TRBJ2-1	CASSLPGLAGGHDNEQFF
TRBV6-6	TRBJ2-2	CASSHGRGGELFF
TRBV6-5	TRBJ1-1	CASRTWPFTEAFF
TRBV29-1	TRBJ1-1	CSVGGRLNTEAFF
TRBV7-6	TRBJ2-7	CASSPVGTYEQYF
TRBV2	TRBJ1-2	CASSSGQGNYGYTF
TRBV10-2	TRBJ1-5	CASSESAVPNLNQPQHF
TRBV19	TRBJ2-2	CASLLTGEGSGELFF
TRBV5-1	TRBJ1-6	CASSLEAGRGSPLHF
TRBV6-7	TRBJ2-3	CASPGGPTDTQYF
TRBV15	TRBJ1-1	CATSRTGEGTTEAFF
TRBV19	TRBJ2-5	CASSTRDSPYQETQYF
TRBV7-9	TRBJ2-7	CASSSTGGSYEQYF
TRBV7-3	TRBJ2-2	CASRRTANTGELFF
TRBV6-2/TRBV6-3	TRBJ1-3	CASSSSYRAGNTIYF